This TCR beta chain was documented in a study of OX40 agonist ivuxolimab in advanced cancers. With regard to the full study: Ivuxolimab was an agonistic, fully human IgG2 monoclonal antibody directed against OX40 (CD134), a costimulatory receptor. Three dose-escalation patients achieved partial responses, one with hepatocellular carcinoma and two with cutaneous melanoma. A male proportion of 70% to 90% and a mean age of roughly 55 years, ranging from roughly 20 to 80, were recorded for the dose-escalation cohort. Intravenous ivuxolimab was administered to patients every 2 weeks at six dose levels: 0.01, 0.1, 0.3, 1.5, 3 and 10 mg/kg. Prior anti-PD-1, anti-PD-L1 or anti-CTLA-4 therapy was permitted, and checkpoint inhibitors had been received by about 44% of dose-escalation patients. The purpose of peripheral TCRbeta sequencing was to test whether ivuxolimab changed TCR sequence diversity and led to clonal T-cell expansion. The paper covers the monotherapy dose-escalation part of the phase I ivuxolimab trial, which included N ≈ 54 patients. Of the roughly 51 patients in dose escalation, some 20 had hepatocellular carcinoma, about 15 had melanoma, 9 had renal cell carcinoma and 9 had head and neck cancer.

The germline V gene provides CDR1 SGHDN and CDR2 FVKESK. V loses 3 bases at its end and J loses 7 bases; junction bases beyond the gene matches: 6. From the cysteine through the phenylalanine, the CDR3 covers 15 amino acids. Only CDR3 DNA remains: 45 bases, in frame from the first base. Genomic DNA was isolated from the sorted cells so that the TCRbeta CDR3 region could be sequenced. TCRbeta CDR3 regions were sequenced using the immunoSEQ Assay. TCRdb stores this immuneACCESS table with in-frame sequences only. Part of the clones is absent; in the studies checked, under half of the shortfall reflects unresolved V genes, and no reason is known for the rest. The sample yields 41,000 or so clones; about 72% were counted once. The leading ten clones occupy about 20% of the sample. Overall study results and their limits: At doses of 0.1 to 3.0 mg/kg, clonal expansion of both CD4+ and CD8+ T cells in blood was seen between baseline and week 6. In partial responders in the 0.1-3.0 mg/kg groups, normalized peripheral clonal expansion was found to be among the lowest, especially among CD8+ T cells. After ivuxolimab, more expanded clones were found on average in CD8+ T cells than in CD4+ T cells. The antigen specificity of the peripheral T cells that underwent clonal expansion was not determined. Low levels of normalized T-cell clonal expansion were also seen in some patients who did not respond.

The trial excluded patients who had a history of autoimmune disease or were on systemic immunosuppression. Peripheral blood for TCR sequencing was drawn from every dose cohort at baseline, at cycle 4 day 1 and at cycle 7 day 1. The samples were taken from a phase I, first-in-human, multicenter, open-label dose-escalation trial of ivuxolimab. Adults with locally advanced or metastatic head and neck squamous cell, hepatocellular, melanoma or renal cell carcinoma were enrolled in the trial. Before TCR sequencing, CD4+ T cells and CD8+ T cells from peripheral blood were sorted into separate populations. Concerning this clone: It has no known antigen specificity. No base quality values were provided; no much bigger clone lies one nucleotide off.

The TCR originated in an adult with an advanced solid tumor such as melanoma, head and neck, liver or kidney cancer. This specimen was CD4+ or CD8+ T cells sorted from blood, taken in a trial of the OX40 agonist ivuxolimab. The chain couples TRBV14 to TRBJ1-6, with 7 bases matching TRBD1. CDR3 loop: CASSQRQGGNSPLHF. The nucleotides are TGTGCCAGCAGCCAGAGACAGGGAGGCAATTCACCCCTCCACTTT.